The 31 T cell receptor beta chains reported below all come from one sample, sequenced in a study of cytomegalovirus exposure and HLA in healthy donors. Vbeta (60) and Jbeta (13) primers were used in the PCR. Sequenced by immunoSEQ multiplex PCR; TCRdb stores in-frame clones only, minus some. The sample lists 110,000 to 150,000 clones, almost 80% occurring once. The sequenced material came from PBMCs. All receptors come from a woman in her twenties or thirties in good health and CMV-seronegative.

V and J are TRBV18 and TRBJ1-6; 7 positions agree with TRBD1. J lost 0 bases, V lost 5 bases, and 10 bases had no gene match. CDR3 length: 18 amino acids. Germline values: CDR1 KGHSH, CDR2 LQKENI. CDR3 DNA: TGTGCCAGCTCAAGATCTCCGGGACAGAGCTCCTATAATTCACCCCTCCACTTT. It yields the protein CASSRSPGQSSYNSPLHF.

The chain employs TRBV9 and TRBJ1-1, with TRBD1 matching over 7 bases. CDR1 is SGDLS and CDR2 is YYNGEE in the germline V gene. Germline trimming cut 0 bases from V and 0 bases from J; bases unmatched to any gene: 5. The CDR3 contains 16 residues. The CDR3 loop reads CASSVASDRLNTEAFF. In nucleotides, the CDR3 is TGTGCCAGCAGCGTAGCTTCGGACAGGCTGAACACTGAAGCTTTCTTT.

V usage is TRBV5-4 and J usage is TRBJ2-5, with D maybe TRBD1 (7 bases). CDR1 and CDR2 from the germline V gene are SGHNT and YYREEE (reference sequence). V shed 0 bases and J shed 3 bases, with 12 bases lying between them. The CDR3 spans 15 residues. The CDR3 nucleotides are TGTGCCAGCAGCTTGGTAGGCAGGGGGGAAGAGACCCAGTACTTC. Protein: CASSLVGRGEETQYF.

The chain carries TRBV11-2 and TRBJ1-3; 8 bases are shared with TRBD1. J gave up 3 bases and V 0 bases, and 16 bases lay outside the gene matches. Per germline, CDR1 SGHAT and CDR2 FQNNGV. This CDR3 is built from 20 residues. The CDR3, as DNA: TGTGCCAGCAGCTTAGATCAGGGCAGGGGGCGGCCAAGAAGTGGAAACACCATATATTTT. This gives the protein CASSLDQGRGRPRSGNTIYF.

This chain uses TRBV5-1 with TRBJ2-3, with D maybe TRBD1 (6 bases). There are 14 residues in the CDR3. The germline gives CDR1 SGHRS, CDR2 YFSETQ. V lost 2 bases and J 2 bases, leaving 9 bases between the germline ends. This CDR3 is CASSLTGNTDTQYF. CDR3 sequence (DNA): TGCGCCAGCAGCTTAACAGGGAACACAGATACGCAGTATTTT.

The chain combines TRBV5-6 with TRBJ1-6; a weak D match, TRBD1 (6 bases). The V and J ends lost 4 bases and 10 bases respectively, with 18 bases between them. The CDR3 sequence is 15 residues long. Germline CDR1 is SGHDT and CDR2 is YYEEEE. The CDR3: CASSVGDPRGSPLHF. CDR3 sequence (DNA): TGTGCCAGCAGCGTTGGCGATCCGAGGGGGTCACCCCTCCACTTT. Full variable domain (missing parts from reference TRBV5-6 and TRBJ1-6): DAGVTQSPTHLIKTRGQQVTLRCSPKSGHDTVSWYQQALGQGPQFIFQYYEEEERQRGNFPDRFSGHQFPNYSSELNVNALLLGDSALYLCASSVGDPRGSPLHFGNGTRLTVT.

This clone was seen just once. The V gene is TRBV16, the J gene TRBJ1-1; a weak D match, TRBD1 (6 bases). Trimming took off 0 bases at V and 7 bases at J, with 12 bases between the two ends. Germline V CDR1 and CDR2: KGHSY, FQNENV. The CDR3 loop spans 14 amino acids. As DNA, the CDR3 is TGTGCCAGCAGCCAATCGTGGGGGCTCGGTGAAGCTTTCTTT. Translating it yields CASSQSWGLGEAFF.

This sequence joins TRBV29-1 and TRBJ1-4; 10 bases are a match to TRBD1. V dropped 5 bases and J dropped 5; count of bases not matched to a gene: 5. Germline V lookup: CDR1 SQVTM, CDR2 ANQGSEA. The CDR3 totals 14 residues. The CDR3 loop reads CSVPGTGENEKLFF. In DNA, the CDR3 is TGCAGCGTTCCCGGGACAGGGGAGAATGAAAAACTGTTTTTT.

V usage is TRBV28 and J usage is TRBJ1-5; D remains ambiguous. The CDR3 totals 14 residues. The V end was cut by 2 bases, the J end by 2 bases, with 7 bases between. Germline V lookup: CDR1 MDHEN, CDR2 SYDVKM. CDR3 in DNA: TGTGCCAGCAGTTTACATGGCCGCAATCAGCCCCAGCATTTT. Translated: CASSLHGRNQPQHF. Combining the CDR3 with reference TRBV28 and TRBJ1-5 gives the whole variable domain DVKVTQSSRYLVKRTGEKVFLECVQDMDHENMFWYRQDPGLGLRLIYFSYDVKMKEKGDIPEGYSVSREKKERFSLILESASTNQTSMYLCASSLHGRNQPQHFGDGTRLSIL.

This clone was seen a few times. The CDR3 region is CASSPMGDKDNEQFF. The CDR3, as DNA: TGTGCCAGCAGCCCAATGGGGGACAAGGACAATGAGCAGTTCTTC. V is TRBV11-3 and J is TRBJ2-1; possible D gene TRBD1, 6 bases. The germline V and J ends were trimmed by 5 bases and 5 bases, with 16 bases remaining between them. In germline, CDR1 is SGHNT, CDR2 YENEEA. The CDR3 totals 15 residues.

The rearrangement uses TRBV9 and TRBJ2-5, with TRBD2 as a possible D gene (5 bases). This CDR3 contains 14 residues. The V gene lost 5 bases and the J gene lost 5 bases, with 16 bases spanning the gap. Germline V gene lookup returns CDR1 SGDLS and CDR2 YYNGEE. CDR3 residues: CASSGGSGSETQYF. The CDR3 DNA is TGTGCCAGCAGTGGTGGGAGCGGCTCGGAGACCCAGTACTTC.

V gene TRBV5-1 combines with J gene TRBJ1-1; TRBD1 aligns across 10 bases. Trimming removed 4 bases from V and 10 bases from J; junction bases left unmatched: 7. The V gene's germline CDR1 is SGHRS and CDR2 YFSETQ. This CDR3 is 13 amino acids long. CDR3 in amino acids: CASSTGQGVRAFF. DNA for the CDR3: TGCGCCAGCAGCACCGGACAGGGGGTACGAGCTTTCTTT. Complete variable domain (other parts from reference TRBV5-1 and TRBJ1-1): KAGVTQTPRYLIKTRGQQVTLSCSPISGHRSVSWYQQTPGQGLQFLFEYFSETQRNKGNFPGRFSGRQFSNSRSEMNVSTLELGDSALYLCASSTGQGVRAFFGQGTRLTVV.

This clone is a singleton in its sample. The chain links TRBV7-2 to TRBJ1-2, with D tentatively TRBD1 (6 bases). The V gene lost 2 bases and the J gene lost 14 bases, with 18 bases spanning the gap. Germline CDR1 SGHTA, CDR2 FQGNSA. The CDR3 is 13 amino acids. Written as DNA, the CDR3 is TGTGCCAGCAGCTTAACTTTAGACAGGCCCTCGACCTTC. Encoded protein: CASSLTLDRPSTF.

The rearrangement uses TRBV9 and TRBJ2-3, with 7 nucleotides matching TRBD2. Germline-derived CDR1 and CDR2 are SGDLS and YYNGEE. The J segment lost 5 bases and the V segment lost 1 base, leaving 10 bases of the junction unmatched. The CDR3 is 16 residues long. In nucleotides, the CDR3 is TGTGCCAGCAGCGTACAAGGCGGGGGAGGGATAGATACGCAGTATTTT. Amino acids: CASSVQGGGGIDTQYF.

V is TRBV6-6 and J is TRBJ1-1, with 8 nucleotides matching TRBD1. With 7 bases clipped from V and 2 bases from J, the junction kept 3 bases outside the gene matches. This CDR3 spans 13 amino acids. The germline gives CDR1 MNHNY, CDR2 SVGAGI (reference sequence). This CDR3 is CASNPGGNTEAFF. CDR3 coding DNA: TGTGCCAGCAACCCAGGGGGCAACACTGAAGCTTTCTTT.

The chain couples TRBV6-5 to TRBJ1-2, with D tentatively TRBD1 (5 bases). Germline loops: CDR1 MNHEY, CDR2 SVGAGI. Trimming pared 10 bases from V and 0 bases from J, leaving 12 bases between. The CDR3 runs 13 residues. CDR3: CAIAREANYGYTF. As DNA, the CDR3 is TGTGCCATTGCCAGGGAAGCTAACTATGGCTACACCTTC.

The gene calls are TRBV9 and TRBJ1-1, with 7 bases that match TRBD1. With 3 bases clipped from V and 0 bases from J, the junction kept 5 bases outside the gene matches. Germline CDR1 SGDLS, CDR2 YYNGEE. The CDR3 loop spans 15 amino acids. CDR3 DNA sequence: TGTGCCAGCAGCGCGGAGACAGGGATGAACACTGAAGCTTTCTTT. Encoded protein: CASSAETGMNTEAFF.

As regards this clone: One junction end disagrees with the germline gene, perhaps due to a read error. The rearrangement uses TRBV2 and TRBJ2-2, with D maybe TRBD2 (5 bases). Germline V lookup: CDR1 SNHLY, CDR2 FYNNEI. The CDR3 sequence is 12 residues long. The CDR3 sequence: CASSEAGRELFF. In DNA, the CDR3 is TGTGCCAGCAGCGAAGCCGGGAGGGAGCTGTTTTTT.

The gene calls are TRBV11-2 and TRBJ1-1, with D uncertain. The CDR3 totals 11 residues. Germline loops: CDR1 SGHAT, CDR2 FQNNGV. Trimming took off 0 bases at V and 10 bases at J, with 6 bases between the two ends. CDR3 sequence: CASSLEAGAFF. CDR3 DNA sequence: TGTGCCAGCAGCTTAGAGGCGGGAGCTTTCTTT.

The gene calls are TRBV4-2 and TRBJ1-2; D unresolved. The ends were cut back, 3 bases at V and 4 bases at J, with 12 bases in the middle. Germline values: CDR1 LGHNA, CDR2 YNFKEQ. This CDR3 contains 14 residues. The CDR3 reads CASSQPREPYGYTF. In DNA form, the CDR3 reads TGTGCCAGCAGCCAGCCCCGGGAGCCCTATGGCTACACCTTC.

CDR3 region: CASSSGTPYEQYF. The CDR3, as DNA: TGTGCCAGCAGCTCCGGGACACCCTACGAGCAGTACTTC. This sequence joins TRBV5-4 and TRBJ2-7; D perhaps matches TRBD1 (6 bases). Looked up from germline, CDR1 is SGHNT and CDR2 is YYREEE (reference sequence). The V gene lost 3 bases and the J gene lost 2 bases, with 9 bases spanning the gap. The CDR3 has 13 amino acids.

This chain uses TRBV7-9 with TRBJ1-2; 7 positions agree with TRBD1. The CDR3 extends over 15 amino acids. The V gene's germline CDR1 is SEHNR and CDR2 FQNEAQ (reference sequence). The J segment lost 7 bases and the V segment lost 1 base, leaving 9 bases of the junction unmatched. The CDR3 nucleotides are TGTGCCAGCAGCTTAGGACAGGGAGTGATCTTTGGCTACACCTTC. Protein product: CASSLGQGVIFGYTF.

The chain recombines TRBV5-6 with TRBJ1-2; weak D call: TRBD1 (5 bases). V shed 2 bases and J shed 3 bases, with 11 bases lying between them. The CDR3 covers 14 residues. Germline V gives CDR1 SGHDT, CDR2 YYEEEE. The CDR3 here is CASSLGAPHYGYTF. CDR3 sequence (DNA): TGTGCCAGCAGCTTAGGGGCACCCCACTATGGCTACACCTTC.

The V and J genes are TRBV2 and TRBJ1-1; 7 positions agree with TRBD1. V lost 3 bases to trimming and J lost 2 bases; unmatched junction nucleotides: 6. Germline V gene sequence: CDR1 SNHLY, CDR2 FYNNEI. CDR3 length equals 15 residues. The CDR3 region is CASSDLDRTNTEAFF. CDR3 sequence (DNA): TGTGCCAGCAGTGATTTGGACAGGACCAACACTGAAGCTTTCTTT.

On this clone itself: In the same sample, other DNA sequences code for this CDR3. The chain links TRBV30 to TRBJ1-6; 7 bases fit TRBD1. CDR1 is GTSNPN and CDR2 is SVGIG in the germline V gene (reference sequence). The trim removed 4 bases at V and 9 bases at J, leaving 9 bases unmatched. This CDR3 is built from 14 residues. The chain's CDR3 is CAWNPDRVGSPLHF. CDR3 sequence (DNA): TGTGCCTGGAACCCCGACAGGGTGGGTTCACCCCTCCACTTT.

The CDR3 region has the DNA TGTGCCAGCAGCTTAGCGCTAGCGGGGGGCCACAATGAGCAGTTCTTC. Residues: CASSLALAGGHNEQFF. This chain connects TRBV7-6 to TRBJ2-1; TRBD2 matches at 11 bases. Unmatched junction bases numbered 3, after V lost 0 bases and J lost 5 bases. The CDR3 consists of 16 residues. Germline CDR1 is SGHVS and CDR2 is FNYEAQ.

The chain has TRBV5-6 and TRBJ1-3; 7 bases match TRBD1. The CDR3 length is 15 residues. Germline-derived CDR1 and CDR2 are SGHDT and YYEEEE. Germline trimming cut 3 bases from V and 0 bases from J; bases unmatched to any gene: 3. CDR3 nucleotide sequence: TGTGCCAGCAGCTACGGGACAGCCTCTGGAAACACCATATATTTT. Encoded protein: CASSYGTASGNTIYF.

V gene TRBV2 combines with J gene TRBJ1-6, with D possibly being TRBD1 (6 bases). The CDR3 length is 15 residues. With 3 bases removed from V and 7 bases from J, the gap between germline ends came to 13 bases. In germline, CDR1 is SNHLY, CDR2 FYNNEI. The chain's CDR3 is CASSEGAAFNSPLHF. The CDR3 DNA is TGTGCCAGCAGTGAGGGGGCCGCTTTCAATTCACCCCTCCACTTT.

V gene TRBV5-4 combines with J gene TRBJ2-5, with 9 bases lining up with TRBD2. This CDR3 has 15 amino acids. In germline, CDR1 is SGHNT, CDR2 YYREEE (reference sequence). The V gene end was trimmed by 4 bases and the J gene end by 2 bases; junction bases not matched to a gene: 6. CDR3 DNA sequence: TGTGCCAGCAGCCTGCCCGGACTAGCGCAAGAGACCCAGTACTTC. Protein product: CASSLPGLAQETQYF.

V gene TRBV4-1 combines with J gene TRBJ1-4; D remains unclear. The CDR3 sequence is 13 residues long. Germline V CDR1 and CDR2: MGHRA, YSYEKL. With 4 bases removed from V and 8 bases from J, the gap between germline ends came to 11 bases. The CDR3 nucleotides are TGCGCCAGCAGCCCCCTTAGGAGCGAAAAACTGTTTTTT. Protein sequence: CASSPLRSEKLFF.

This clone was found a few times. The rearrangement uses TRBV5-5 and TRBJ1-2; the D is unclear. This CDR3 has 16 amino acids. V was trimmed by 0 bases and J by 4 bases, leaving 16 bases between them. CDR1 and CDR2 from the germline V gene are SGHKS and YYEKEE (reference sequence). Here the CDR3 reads CASSLEDSRPGYGYTF. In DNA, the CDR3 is TGTGCCAGCAGCTTGGAGGACTCCCGCCCCGGCTATGGCTACACCTTC.